This T cell receptor (beta chain) came from a study of T cells after posttransplantation cyclophosphamide. Findings of the study overall: Donor CD8+ memory clones often dominated recipient blood repertoires at later times.

The data were produced by immunoSEQ multiplex PCR, yet TCRdb's version contains in-frame clones alone and is incomplete. The table has approximately 45,000 clones, roughly 93% seen once. Of note for this clone: Its antigen remains unidentified.

The related graft donor's blood sample was taken on the day of bone marrow donation. In germline, CDR1 is SGHRS, CDR2 YFSETQ. CDR3 size: 13 residues. After removal of 6 bases from V and 11 bases from J, the junction contained 10 bases not matched to a gene. Sequenced: PBMCs. This clonotype was sampled from a woman between 45 and 65 years old in good health and a related stem cell transplant donor. The chain employs TRBV5-1 and TRBJ2-5, with TRBD2 matching over 10 bases. The CDR3 loop reads CASKKREGSEQYF. CDR3 sequence (DNA): TGCGCCAGCAAAAAGCGGGAGGGCTCGGAGCAGTACTTC.